This T cell receptor (beta chain) originates from a study of human T cells and chemical hapten exposure. Germline loops: CDR1 MNHEY, CDR2 SMNVEV (reference sequence). The CDR3 extends over 13 amino acids. The library tagged individual cDNA molecules with unique molecular identifiers. MiXCR was run by TCRdb on the RACE reads, yielding one entry per CDR3 protein. The table has more than 60,000 distinct CDR3 sequences, 10% seen once. Worth noting for this clonotype: The junction differs from germline at one of its ends, possibly a read error.

This sample's time point: patch test 2, 6 weeks after DPC sensitization. As for treatment: therapeutic diphenylcyclopropenone sensitization with weekly scalp DPC. The source of this sequence is a woman between 45 and 65 years old with alopecia areata. Some clones in this sample may be carry-over from other donors' samples. The rearrangement links TRBV27 to TRBJ2-5; possibly TRBD1 or TRBD2 for D (5 bases each). The sample was whole blood, taken in connection with sensitization to the hapten diphenylcyclopropenone (DPC). The chain's CDR3 is CASSRGLTETRYF. CDR3 coding DNA: TGTGCCAGCAGTCGGGGCTTAACAGAGACCCGGTACTTC.